Listed below are T cell receptor beta chains from one sample, sequenced in a study of Ad26.COV2.S vaccination and SARS-CoV-2 variants. Assay: immunoSEQ multiplex PCR; the TCRdb copy retains only in-frame clones and omits some. The table lists some 320,000 clones, about 85% of them singletons. The sample consisted of peripheral blood, taken in a trial of Ad26.COV2.S vaccine versus placebo. These TCRs come from a person between 18 and 65 years old who received the Ad26.COV2.S COVID-19 vaccine or a placebo. CDR3s include the opening cysteine and the closing phenylalanine or tryptophan. A D gene is named only where the DNA matches it firmly. Some rows have no size entry. The others give once, few or many, or a class for an expanded clone.

V	J	D	size	DNA	CDR3
TRBV6-2/TRBV6-3	TRBJ1-2	-	-	TGTGCCAGCAGTTCCCAGGCCCGCGGAGCTTTC	CASSSQARGAF
TRBV12-3/TRBV12-4	TRBJ1-1	-	-	TGTGCCAGCAGTTTACAGGAGAACACTGAAGCTTTCTTT	CASSLQENTEAFF
TRBV4-1	TRBJ1-1	-	-	TGCGCCAGCAGCCAAGATCGAGGCAGGGGACGGAACACTGAAGCTTTCTTT	CASSQDRGRGRNTEAFF
TRBV6-5	TRBJ1-6	-	-	TGTGCCAGCAGTTTTCAGGGGTCACCCCTCCACTTT	CASSFQGSPLHF
TRBV6-5	TRBJ2-7	TRBD1	-	TGTGCCAGCAGGCGACAGGGGTCCTACGAGCAGTACTTC	CASRRQGSYEQYF
TRBV5-8	TRBJ2-5	-	-	TGTGCCAGCAGCTTGAGGTCAATCCAAGAGACCCAGTACTTC	CASSLRSIQETQYF
TRBV28	TRBJ1-5	-	-	TGTGCCAGCAGTGGGGGGTGGGTGACTCAGCCCCAGCATTTT	CASSGGWVTQPQHF
TRBV7-9	TRBJ1-4	TRBD1	-	TGTGCCAGCAGGCCGGAGGTCGAAACCGGGACAGTAAGTGAAAAACTGTTTTTT	CASRPEVETGTVSEKLFF
TRBV11-3	TRBJ1-2	-	-	TGTGCCAGCAGCTTAGGGGCCAGAAACTATGGCTACACCTTC	CASSLGARNYGYTF
TRBV12-2	TRBJ1-1	-	-	TGTGCAAGTCGCTTAGGACCCCGGGAGGACACTGAAGCTTTCTTT	CASRLGPREDTEAFF
TRBV5-4	TRBJ1-1	-	-	TGTGCCAGCAGCTTGGGACAGAGGGGAATATACGCTGAAGCTTTCTTT	CASSLGQRGIYAEAFF
TRBV30	TRBJ2-6	-	-	TGTGCCTGGAGTTTTGGTACTGGGGCCAACGTCCTGACTTTC	CAWSFGTGANVLTF
TRBV30	TRBJ2-2	-	-	TGTGCCTGGAGAGGGGACTCTGAGACCGGGGAGCTGTTTTTT	CAWRGDSETGELFF
TRBV11-3	TRBJ2-7	-	-	TGTGCCAGCAGCTTACCGCAAGGAGAAACAGGGCCTACCCTTTACGAGCAGTACTTC	CASSLPQGETGPTLYEQYF
TRBV12-5	TRBJ1-1	-	-	TGTGCTAGTGGTTTGGGGGGGTGGACTGAAGCTTTCTTT	CASGLGGWTEAFF
TRBV27	TRBJ1-4	TRBD1	-	TGTGCCAGCAGTGCTCTGACAGGGGGCGAAGAAAAACTGTTTTTT	CASSALTGGEEKLFF
TRBV18	TRBJ1-2	-	-	TGTGCCAGCTCACCACCGGAATCCGGGACAACCGGCTACACCTTC	CASSPPESGTTGYTF
TRBV5-6	TRBJ1-4	-	-	TGTGCCAGCAGCTTGGGCGGGGGGCTGGCTAATGAAAAACTGTTTTTT	CASSLGGGLANEKLFF
TRBV12-5	TRBJ1-1	-	-	TGTGCTAGTGGTTTGGTACGGGGGGAGTCCACTGAAGCTTTCTTT	CASGLVRGESTEAFF
TRBV6-5	TRBJ1-2	-	few	TGTGCCAGCACCAGGACAGCGAACTATGGCTACACCTTC	CASTRTANYGYTF